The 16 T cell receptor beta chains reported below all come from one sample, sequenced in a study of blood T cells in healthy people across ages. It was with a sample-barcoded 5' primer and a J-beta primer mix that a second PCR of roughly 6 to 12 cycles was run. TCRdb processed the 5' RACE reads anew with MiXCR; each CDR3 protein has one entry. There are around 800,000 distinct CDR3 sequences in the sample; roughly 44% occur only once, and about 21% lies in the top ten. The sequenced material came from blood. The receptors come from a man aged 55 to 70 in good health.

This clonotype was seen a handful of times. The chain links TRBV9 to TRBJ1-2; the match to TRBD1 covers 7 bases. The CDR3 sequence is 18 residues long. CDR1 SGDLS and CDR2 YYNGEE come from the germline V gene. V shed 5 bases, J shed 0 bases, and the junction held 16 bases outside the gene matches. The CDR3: CASRGTGEAEKSNYGYTF. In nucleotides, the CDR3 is TGTGCCAGCAGGGGAACAGGGGAGGCCGAAAAGTCTAACTATGGCTACACCTTC.

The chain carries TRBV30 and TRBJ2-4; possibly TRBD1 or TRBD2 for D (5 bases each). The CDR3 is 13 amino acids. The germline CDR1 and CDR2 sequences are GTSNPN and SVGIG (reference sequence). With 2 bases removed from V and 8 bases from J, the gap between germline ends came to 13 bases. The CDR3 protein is CAWSWGSTDIQYF. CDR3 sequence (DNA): TGTGCCTGGAGTTGGGGGAGTACGGACATTCAGTACTTC.

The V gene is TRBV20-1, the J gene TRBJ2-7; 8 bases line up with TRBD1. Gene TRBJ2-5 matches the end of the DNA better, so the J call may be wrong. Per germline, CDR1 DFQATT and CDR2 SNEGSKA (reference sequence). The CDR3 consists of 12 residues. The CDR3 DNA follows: TGCAGTGCTAGGCGACAGGGGGAGACCCAGTACTTC. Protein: CSARRQGETQYF.

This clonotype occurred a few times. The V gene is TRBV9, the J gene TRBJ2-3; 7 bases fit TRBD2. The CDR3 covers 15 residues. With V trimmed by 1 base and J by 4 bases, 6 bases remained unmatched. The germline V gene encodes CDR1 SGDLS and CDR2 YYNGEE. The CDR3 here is CASSVSSREADTQYF. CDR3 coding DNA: TGTGCCAGCAGCGTATCTAGCCGGGAGGCAGATACGCAGTATTTT. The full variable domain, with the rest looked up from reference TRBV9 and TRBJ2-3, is DSGVTQTPKHLITATGQRVTLRCSPRSGDLSVYWYQQSLDQGLQFLIQYYNGEERAKGNILERFSAQQFPDLHSELNLSSLELGDSALYFCASSVSSREADTQYFGPGTRLTVL.

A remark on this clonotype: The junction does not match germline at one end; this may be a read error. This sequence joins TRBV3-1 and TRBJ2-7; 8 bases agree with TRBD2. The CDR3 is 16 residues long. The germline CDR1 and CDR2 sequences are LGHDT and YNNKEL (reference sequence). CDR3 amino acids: CTSSPGLAGVSYEQYF. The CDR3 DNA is TGTACCAGCAGCCCCGGACTAGCTGGGGTCTCCTACGAGCAGTACTTC.

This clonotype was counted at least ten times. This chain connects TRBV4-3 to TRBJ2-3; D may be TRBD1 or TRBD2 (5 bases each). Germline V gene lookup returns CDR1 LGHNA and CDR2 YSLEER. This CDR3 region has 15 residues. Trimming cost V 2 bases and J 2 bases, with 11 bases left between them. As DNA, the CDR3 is TGCGCCAGCAGCCAATATGAGGGGTCCACAGATACGCAGTATTTT. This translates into CASSQYEGSTDTQYF.

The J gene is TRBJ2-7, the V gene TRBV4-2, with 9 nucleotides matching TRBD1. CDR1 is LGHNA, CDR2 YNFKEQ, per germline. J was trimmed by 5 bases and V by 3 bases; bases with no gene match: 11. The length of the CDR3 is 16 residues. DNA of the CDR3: TGTGCCAGCAGCCAGACCCCCGGGACAGGGTCTCACGAGCAGTACTTC. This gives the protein CASSQTPGTGSHEQYF.

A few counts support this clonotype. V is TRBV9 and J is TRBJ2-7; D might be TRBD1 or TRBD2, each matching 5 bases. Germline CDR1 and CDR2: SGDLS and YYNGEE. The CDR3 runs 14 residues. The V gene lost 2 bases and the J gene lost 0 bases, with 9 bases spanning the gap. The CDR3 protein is CASSVGDASYEQYF. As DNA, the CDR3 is TGTGCCAGCAGCGTTGGGGACGCCTCCTACGAGCAGTACTTC.

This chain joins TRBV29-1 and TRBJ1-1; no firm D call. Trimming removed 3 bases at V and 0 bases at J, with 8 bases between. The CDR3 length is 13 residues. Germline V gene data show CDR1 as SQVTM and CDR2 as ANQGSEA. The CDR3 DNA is TGCAGCGTTGATTCCGGCATGAACACTGAAGCTTTCTTT. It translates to CSVDSGMNTEAFF.

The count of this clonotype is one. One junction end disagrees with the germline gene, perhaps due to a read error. The CDR3 spells CAGSQDRLAGAEETQYF. Written as DNA, the CDR3 is TGCGCCGGCAGCCAAGATAGACTAGCGGGCGCTGAAGAGACCCAGTACTTC. The rearrangement uses TRBV4-3 and TRBJ2-5, with TRBD2 identical over 10 bases. Germline V gene lookup returns CDR1 LGHNA and CDR2 YSLEER. This CDR3 contains 17 residues.

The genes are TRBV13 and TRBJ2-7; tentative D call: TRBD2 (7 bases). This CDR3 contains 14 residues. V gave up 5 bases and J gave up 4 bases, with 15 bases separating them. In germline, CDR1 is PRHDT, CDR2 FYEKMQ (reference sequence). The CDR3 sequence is CASSRGGVRYEQYF. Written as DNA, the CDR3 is TGTGCCAGCAGCAGAGGGGGGGTGAGGTACGAGCAGTACTTC.

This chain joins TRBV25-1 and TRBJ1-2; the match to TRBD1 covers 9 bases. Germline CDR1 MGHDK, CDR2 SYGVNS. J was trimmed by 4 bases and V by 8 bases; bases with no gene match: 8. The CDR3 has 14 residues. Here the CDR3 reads CASAGQGVIYGYTF. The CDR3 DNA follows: TGTGCCAGCGCGGGACAGGGAGTAATCTATGGCTACACCTTC.

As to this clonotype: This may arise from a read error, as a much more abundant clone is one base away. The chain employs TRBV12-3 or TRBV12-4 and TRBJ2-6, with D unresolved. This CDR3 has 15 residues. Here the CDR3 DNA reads TGTGTCAGCAGTTTAGATAGGGTCGGGGCCAACGTCCTGACTTTC. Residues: CVSSLDRVGANVLTF.

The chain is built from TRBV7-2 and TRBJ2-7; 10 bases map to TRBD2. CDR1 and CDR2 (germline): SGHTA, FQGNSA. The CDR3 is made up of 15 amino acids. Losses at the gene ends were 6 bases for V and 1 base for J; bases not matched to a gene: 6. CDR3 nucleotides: TGTGCCAGCAGTCAACTAGCGGGACTATCCTACGAGCAGTACTTC. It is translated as CASSQLAGLSYEQYF.

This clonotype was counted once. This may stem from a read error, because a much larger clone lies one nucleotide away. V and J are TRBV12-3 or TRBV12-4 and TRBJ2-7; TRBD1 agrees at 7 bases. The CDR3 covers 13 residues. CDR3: CAGRPGQTYEQYF. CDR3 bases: TGTGCCGGCAGGCCGGGACAGACCTACGAGCAGTACTTC.

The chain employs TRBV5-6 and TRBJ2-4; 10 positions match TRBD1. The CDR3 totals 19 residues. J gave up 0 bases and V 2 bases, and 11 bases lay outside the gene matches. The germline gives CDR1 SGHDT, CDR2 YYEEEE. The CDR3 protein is CASSLLGQGLEGAKNIQYF. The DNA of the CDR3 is TGTGCCAGCAGCTTATTGGGACAGGGGTTGGAGGGAGCCAAAAACATTCAGTACTTC. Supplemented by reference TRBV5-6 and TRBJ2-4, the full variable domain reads DAGVTQSPTHLIKTRGQQVTLRCSPKSGHDTVSWYQQALGQGPQFIFQYYEEEERQRGNFPDRFSGHQFPNYSSELNVNALLLGDSALYLCASSLLGQGLEGAKNIQYFGAGTRLSVL.